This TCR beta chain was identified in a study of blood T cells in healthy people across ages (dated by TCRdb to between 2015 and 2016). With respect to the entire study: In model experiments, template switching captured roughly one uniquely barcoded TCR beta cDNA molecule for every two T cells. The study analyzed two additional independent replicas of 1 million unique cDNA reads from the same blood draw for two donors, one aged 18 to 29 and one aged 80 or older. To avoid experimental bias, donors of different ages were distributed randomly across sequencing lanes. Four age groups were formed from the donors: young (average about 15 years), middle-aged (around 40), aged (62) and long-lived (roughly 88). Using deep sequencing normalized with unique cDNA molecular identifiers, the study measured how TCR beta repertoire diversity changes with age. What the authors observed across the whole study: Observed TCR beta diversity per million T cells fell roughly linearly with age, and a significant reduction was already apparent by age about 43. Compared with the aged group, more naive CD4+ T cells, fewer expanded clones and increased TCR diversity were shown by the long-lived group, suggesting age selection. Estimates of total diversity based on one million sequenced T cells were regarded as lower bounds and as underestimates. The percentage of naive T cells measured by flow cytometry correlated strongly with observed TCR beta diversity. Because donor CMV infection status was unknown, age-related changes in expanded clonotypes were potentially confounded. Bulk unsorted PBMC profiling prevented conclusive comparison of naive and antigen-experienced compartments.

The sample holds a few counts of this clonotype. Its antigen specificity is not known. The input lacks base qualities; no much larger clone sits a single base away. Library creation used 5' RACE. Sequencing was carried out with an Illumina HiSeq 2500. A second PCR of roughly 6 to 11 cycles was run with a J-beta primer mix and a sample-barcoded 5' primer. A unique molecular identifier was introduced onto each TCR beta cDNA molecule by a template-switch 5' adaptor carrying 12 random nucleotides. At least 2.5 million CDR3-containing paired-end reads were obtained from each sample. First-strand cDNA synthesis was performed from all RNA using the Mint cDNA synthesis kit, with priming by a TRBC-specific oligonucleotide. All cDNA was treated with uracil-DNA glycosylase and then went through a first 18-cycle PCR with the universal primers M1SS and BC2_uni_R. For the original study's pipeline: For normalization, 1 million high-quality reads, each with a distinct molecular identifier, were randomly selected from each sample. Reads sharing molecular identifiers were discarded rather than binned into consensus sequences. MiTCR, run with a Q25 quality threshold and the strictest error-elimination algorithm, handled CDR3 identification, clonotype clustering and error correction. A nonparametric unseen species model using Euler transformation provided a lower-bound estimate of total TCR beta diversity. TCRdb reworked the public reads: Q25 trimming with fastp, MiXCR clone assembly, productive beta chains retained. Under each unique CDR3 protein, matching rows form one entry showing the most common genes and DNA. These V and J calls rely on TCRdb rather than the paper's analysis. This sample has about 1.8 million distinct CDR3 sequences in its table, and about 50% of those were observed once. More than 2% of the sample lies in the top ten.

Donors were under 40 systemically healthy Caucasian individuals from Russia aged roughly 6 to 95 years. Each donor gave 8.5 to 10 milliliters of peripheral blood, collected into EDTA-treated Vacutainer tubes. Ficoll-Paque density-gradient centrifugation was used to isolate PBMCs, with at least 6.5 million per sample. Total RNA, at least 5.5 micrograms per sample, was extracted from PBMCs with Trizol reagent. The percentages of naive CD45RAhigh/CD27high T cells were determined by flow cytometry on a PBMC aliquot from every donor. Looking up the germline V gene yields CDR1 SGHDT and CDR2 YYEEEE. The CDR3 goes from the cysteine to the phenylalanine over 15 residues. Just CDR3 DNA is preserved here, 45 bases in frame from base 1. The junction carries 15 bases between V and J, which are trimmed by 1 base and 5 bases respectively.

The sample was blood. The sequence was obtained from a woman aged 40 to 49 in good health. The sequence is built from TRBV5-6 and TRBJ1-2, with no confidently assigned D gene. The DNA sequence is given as TGTGCCAGCAGCTTGTTTTCCCGGGTGGAGTATGGCTACACCTTC. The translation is CASSLFSRVEYGYTF. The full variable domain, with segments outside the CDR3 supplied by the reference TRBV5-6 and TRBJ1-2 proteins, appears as DAGVTQSPTHLIKTRGQQVTLRCSPKSGHDTVSWYQQALGQGPQFIFQYYEEEERQRGNFPDRFSGHQFPNYSSELNVNALLLGDSALYLCASSLFSRVEYGYTFGSGTRLTVV.